This passage covers 3 T cell receptor beta chains from one sample sequenced in a study of response to subunit inactivated influenza vaccine (dated by TCRdb to between 2017 and 2018). The receptor library was made with RT-PCR. For sequencing, an Illumina HiSeq 2500 was employed. TCRdb reran the public reads through fastp at Q25 and MiXCR, keeping productive beta chains. Every CDR3 protein is listed once, alongside the most common genes and DNA of its rows. The sample data list around 570,000 distinct CDR3 sequences, and about 7.6% of these were observed just once. The ten largest account for 10% to 15% of the sample. The source was PBMCs from blood, collected 23 months after vaccination. The receptors were gathered from a man between 50 and 69 years old who received an inactivated influenza vaccine. Donor details come from another sample of the same person, matched by shared clones.

This chain connects TRBV5-1 to TRBJ2-5, with a possible D match to TRBD2 (5 bases). This CDR3 is built from 13 residues. The germline V gene encodes CDR1 SGHRS and CDR2 YFSETQ. V lost 5 bases and J 2 bases, leaving 10 bases between the germline ends. CDR3 in amino acids: CASRAEWQETQYF. CDR3 coding DNA: TGCGCCAGCAGAGCGGAGTGGCAAGAGACCCAGTACTTC.

This clonotype was observed at least ten times. The chain is built from TRBV6-5 and TRBJ1-6; no clear D. Trimming removed 2 bases from V and 6 bases from J, with 8 bases in between. Germline CDR1 reads MNHEY; CDR2 reads SVGAGI. The CDR3 contains 14 residues. CDR3 DNA: TGTGCCAGCAGTTACGGGCGGAGTAATTCACCCCTCCACTTT. This translates into CASSYGRSNSPLHF.

In its sample, this clonotype was seen many times. V and J are TRBV24-1 and TRBJ2-1; the match to TRBD2 covers 11 bases. CDR3 length: 16 residues. The germline V gene has CDR1 KGHDR and CDR2 SFDVKD. The junction had 5 bases not matched to a gene; V was cut back by 3 bases and J by 5 bases. The CDR3 DNA reads as TGTGCCACCAGTGATATCGGACTAGCGGGTGACAATGAGCAGTTCTTC. The encoded protein is CATSDIGLAGDNEQFF.